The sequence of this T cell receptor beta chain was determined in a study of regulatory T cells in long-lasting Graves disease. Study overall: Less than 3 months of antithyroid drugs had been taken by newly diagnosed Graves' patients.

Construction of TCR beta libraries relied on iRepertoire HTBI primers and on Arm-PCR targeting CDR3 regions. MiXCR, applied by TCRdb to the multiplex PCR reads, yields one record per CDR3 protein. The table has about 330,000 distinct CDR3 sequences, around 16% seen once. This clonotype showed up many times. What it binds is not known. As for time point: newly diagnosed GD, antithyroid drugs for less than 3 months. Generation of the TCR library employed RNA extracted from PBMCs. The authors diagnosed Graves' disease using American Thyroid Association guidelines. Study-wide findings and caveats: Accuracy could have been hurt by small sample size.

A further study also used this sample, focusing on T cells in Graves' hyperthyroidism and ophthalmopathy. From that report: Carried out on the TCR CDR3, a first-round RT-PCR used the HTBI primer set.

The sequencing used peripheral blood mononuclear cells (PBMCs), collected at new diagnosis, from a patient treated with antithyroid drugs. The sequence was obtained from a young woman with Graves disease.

The CDR3 bases are TGTGCCAGCAGCCCGGTGGGGACAGAAGCTTTCTTT. As protein: CASSPVGTEAFF. The rearrangement uses TRBV5-5 and TRBJ1-1; TRBD1 is a possible D gene (6 bases). The CDR3 consists of 12 residues. Between the trimmed V and J ends, which lost 4 bases and 8 bases, there was a span of 12 bases. Germline lookup yields CDR1 SGHKS and CDR2 YYEKEE (reference sequence). Together with reference TRBV5-5 and TRBJ1-1, the CDR3 gives the full variable domain: DAGVTQSPTHLIKTRGQQVTLRCSPISGHKSVSWYQQVLGQGPQFIFQYYEKEERGRGNFPDRFSARQFPNYSSELNVNALLLGDSALYLCASSPVGTEAFFGQGTRLTVV.